One sample yielded the 2 T cell receptor beta chains listed below, sequenced in a study of tumor-infiltrating lymphocytes in primary liver carcinoma. TCR beta cDNA came from roughly 0.45 ug total RNA, primed with a constant-region primer. It was through three nested multiplex PCR rounds of slightly modified ARM-PCR that TCR beta libraries arose. Both of the initial two PCR rounds ran for about 9 cycles and employed TRBV1-TRBV30 forward primers alongside a C-beta reverse primer. TCRdb itself ran the multiplex PCR reads through MiXCR, one entry per CDR3 protein. The sample includes approximately 110,000 distinct CDR3 sequences, roughly 69% of them seen just once. Scientists recovered RNA and DNA together from approximately 20-30 mg of unsorted bulk tissue. Sequencing was carried out using liver tumor tissue from sampling region 1. Documented subset: tumor region T1, superior pole. The receptors originated from a woman aged 55-70 years with primary liver carcinoma and hepatitis B virus infection.

This clonotype appeared a few times. The rearrangement joins TRBV28 to TRBJ2-7; maybe TRBD2 (5 bases). The V end lost 6 bases, the J end lost 2 bases, and 17 bases lay between the germline ends. This CDR3 is built from 15 residues. The V gene's germline CDR1 is MDHEN and CDR2 SYDVKM. The CDR3 is CASRDGGLGTYEQYF. In DNA form, the CDR3 reads TGTGCCAGCAGAGATGGCGGGCTGGGAACCTACGAGCAGTACTTC.

Comment on this clonotype: A single base separates this from a much larger clone, so it may be a read error. The chain links TRBV12-3 or TRBV12-4 to TRBJ1-2, with no clear D. The CDR3 extends over 14 amino acids. The CDR3 bases are TGTGCCAGCACTTTACTTTCCCGGTCGGGGAGCTACACCTTC. Translation: CASTLLSRSGSYTF.